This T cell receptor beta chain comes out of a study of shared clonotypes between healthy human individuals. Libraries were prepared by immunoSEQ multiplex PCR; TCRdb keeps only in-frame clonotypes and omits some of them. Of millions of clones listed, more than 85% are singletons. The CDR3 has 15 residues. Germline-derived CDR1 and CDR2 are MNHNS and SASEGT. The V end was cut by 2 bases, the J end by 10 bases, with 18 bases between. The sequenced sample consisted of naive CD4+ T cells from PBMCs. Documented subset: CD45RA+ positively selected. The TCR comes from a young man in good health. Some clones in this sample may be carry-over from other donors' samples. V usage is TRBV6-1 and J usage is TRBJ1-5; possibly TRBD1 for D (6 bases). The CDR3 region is CASSESSQGRSPQHF. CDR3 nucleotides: TGTGCCAGCAGTGAATCATCACAGGGTCGCTCCCCCCAGCATTTT.